These T cell receptor beta chains were read from a single sample in a study of blood T cell repertoires in COVID-19. Clones were read by immunoSEQ multiplex PCR, and TCRdb kept only the in-frame ones, dropping some. The sample records some 93,000 clones, about 88% being singletons. The sample comprised peripheral blood. Receptors originate from a man aged 55 to 70 with acute or convalescent COVID-19. The CDR3 runs from the conserved cysteine through the conserved F or W. The D gene is left open where the match is weak. Part of the rows lack a size; the others show once, few, many or a class for expanded clones.

j_gene: TRBJ1-2; d_gene: -; v_gene: TRBV7-9; abundance: -; CDR3nt: TGTGCCAGCAGCTTAGCGGTCAGGGAGGCTGGCTACACCTTC; CDR3aa: CASSLAVREAGYTF
j_gene: TRBJ2-5; d_gene: -; v_gene: TRBV5-4; abundance: -; CDR3nt: TGTGCCAGCAGGGCGGAACTACCGGGGGAGACCCAGTACTTC; CDR3aa: CASRAELPGETQYF
j_gene: TRBJ2-1; d_gene: -; v_gene: TRBV19; abundance: -; CDR3nt: TGTGCCAGTAGAGAGCGGGCTGAGCAGTTCTTC; CDR3aa: CASRERAEQFF
j_gene: TRBJ2-7; d_gene: -; v_gene: TRBV6-5; abundance: -; CDR3nt: TGTGCCAGCAGGAGACAGAGAGGCTCCTACGAGCAGTACTTC; CDR3aa: CASRRQRGSYEQYF
j_gene: TRBJ1-2; d_gene: -; v_gene: TRBV7-2; abundance: -; CDR3nt: TGTGCCAGCAGCTTGGGGGGGAACTATGGCTACACCTTC; CDR3aa: CASSLGGNYGYTF
j_gene: TRBJ2-3; d_gene: TRBD2; v_gene: TRBV3-1/TRBV3-2; abundance: -; CDR3nt: TGTGCCAGCAGCGGGACTAGCGGGGGGACTATTATCACAGATACGCAGTATTTT; CDR3aa: CASSGTSGGTIITDTQYF
j_gene: TRBJ2-7; d_gene: -; v_gene: TRBV9; abundance: -; CDR3nt: TGTGCCAGCAGCAAAGGGGCGCACCCCTACGAGCAGTACTTC; CDR3aa: CASSKGAHPYEQYF
j_gene: TRBJ2-1; d_gene: TRBD2; v_gene: TRBV9; abundance: -; CDR3nt: TGTGCCAGCAGCTCTCCGGGACTAGTGTTCGATGAGCAGTTCTTC; CDR3aa: CASSSPGLVFDEQFF
j_gene: TRBJ2-1; d_gene: -; v_gene: TRBV7-8; abundance: few; CDR3nt: TGTGCCAGCAGCTTAGGGGTCTTCGGGGGAGCGTACTACAATGAGCAGTTCTTC; CDR3aa: CASSLGVFGGAYYNEQFF
j_gene: TRBJ1-5; d_gene: -; v_gene: TRBV7-9; abundance: -; CDR3nt: TGTGCCAGCAGCTTAGCGCTTTCCGGGGTTAGCAATCAGCCCCAGCATTTT; CDR3aa: CASSLALSGVSNQPQHF
j_gene: TRBJ2-2; d_gene: TRBD2; v_gene: TRBV30; abundance: -; CDR3nt: TGTGCCTGGAGAGATTGGGGCGGGGGATCTCACACCGGGGAGCTGTTTTTT; CDR3aa: CAWRDWGGGSHTGELFF
j_gene: TRBJ1-4; d_gene: -; v_gene: TRBV10-3; abundance: -; CDR3nt: TGTGCCACAGCGGGGGACGGGGCCATCGGAGCAAAACTGTTTTTT; CDR3aa: CATAGDGAIGAKLFF
j_gene: TRBJ2-5; d_gene: TRBD2; v_gene: TRBV3-1/TRBV3-2; abundance: -; CDR3nt: TGTGCCAGCAGCTCGCGCGGGACTAGAAGAGAGACCCAGTACTTC; CDR3aa: CASSSRGTRRETQYF
j_gene: TRBJ1-6; d_gene: -; v_gene: TRBV19; abundance: once; CDR3nt: TGTGCCAGCACTCCACAGAGCTCCTATAATTCACCCCTCCACTTT; CDR3aa: CASTPQSSYNSPLHF
j_gene: TRBJ1-6; d_gene: -; v_gene: TRBV6-4; abundance: -; CDR3nt: TGTGCCAGCAGTGCGACTTATAATTCACCCCTCCACTTT; CDR3aa: CASSATYNSPLHF
j_gene: TRBJ1-1; d_gene: TRBD1; v_gene: TRBV5-6; abundance: few; CDR3nt: TGTGCCAGCAGCTCCCTCACAGGGGGGCGGTCTGAAGCTTTCTTT; CDR3aa: CASSSLTGGRSEAFF
j_gene: TRBJ1-6; d_gene: -; v_gene: TRBV30; abundance: -; CDR3nt: TGTGCCTGGAGTGTCCCGACAGGCGGAAATTCACCCCTCCACTTT; CDR3aa: CAWSVPTGGNSPLHF
j_gene: TRBJ2-1; d_gene: TRBD1; v_gene: TRBV10-3; abundance: -; CDR3nt: TGTGCCATCAAATCCGGGACAGGGAACAATGAGCAGTTCTTC; CDR3aa: CAIKSGTGNNEQFF